This is a list of T cell receptor beta chains from one sample in a study of blood T cell repertoires in COVID-19. Here immunoSEQ multiplex PCR was the method, and the copy in TCRdb shows in-frame clones only, minus some. The sample shows around 250,000 clones, roughly 80% of them seen only once. Sequencing input: peripheral blood. All receptors come from a woman aged 18-29 years with acute or convalescent COVID-19. Each CDR3 is given with its conserved first and last residue. A D gene is named only where the DNA matches it firmly. Clone size is shown for a subset of rows, as once, few, many or a class of expanded clone.

V	J	D	size	CDR3	DNA
TRBV7-2	TRBJ2-1	TRBD2	.	CASSLARSGRGNEQFF	TGTGCCAGCAGCTTAGCTCGTAGCGGGAGGGGCAATGAGCAGTTCTTC
TRBV28	TRBJ2-3	TRBD2	.	CASSSGGRGTDTQYF	TGTGCCAGCAGTTCGGGCGGGAGGGGCACAGATACGCAGTATTTT
TRBV5-6	TRBJ2-1	.	.	CASSLGVSGIEQFF	TGTGCCAGCAGCTTGGGGGTTAGCGGTATTGAGCAGTTCTTC
TRBV19	TRBJ2-4	.	.	CASSIGLVGRGDIQYF	TGTGCCAGTAGTATTGGTTTGGTGGGCAGGGGGGACATTCAGTACTTC
TRBV5-1	TRBJ2-3	TRBD2	.	CASSLGLAGFTDTQYF	TGCGCCAGCAGCTTGGGTCTAGCGGGTTTCACAGATACGCAGTATTTT
TRBV5-6	TRBJ2-3	TRBD2	.	CASSPTSGSTDTQYF	TGTGCCAGCAGCCCAACTAGCGGGAGCACAGATACGCAGTATTTT
TRBV5-6	TRBJ2-1	.	.	CASSLGTQGRWLYEQFF	TGTGCCAGCAGCTTGGGCACCCAGGGGCGTTGGTTATATGAGCAGTTCTTC
TRBV9	TRBJ2-3	TRBD1	.	CASSVLPGGSWTDTQYF	TGTGCCAGCAGCGTACTCCCAGGGGGCTCTTGGACAGATACGCAGTATTTT
TRBV19	TRBJ1-1	TRBD1	few	CASSPGTGLNTEAFF	TGTGCCAGTAGTCCTGGGACAGGGTTGAACACTGAAGCTTTCTTT
TRBV10-1	TRBJ2-5	.	.	CASSEGRDSYPGTQYF	TGCGCCAGCAGTGAAGGTCGAGACTCCTACCCCGGGACCCAGTACTTC
TRBV3-1/TRBV3-2	TRBJ1-2	.	.	CASSPGVRVWYGYTF	TGTGCCAGCAGCCCAGGGGTCCGGGTCTGGTATGGCTACACCTTC
TRBV11-2	TRBJ1-5	.	few	CASSSSRDRDQPQHF	TGTGCCAGCAGCTCCTCCCGGGATAGGGATCAGCCCCAGCATTTT
TRBV6-5	TRBJ2-5	TRBD2	.	CASSPGLAGQETQYF	TGTGCCAGCAGTCCGGGACTAGCGGGCCAAGAGACCCAGTACTTC
TRBV27	TRBJ2-1	.	.	CASSLVGVRAGYNEQFF	TGTGCCAGCAGTTTAGTTGGGGTCAGGGCTGGGTACAATGAGCAGTTCTTC
TRBV7-2	TRBJ2-1	TRBD2	.	CASSLGRGSGFNEQFF	TGTGCCAGCAGCTTAGGGCGGGGGTCCGGGTTCAATGAGCAGTTCTTC
TRBV6-5	TRBJ2-1	TRBD1	.	CASSYLGQGADEQFF	TGTGCCAGCAGTTACTTGGGACAGGGGGCCGATGAGCAGTTCTTC
TRBV19	TRBJ1-4	.	.	CASSIASPGSEKLFF	TGTGCCAGTAGTATAGCCTCGCCGGGGAGTGAAAAACTGTTTTTT
TRBV18	TRBJ2-7	TRBD2	.	CASSTGLAAGNEQYF	TGTGCCAGCTCAACTGGACTAGCAGCTGGGAACGAGCAGTACTTC
TRBV7-6	TRBJ2-3	TRBD2	.	CASSLGLAGPRTDTQYF	TGTGCCAGCAGCCTCGGACTAGCGGGACCCCGCACAGATACGCAGTATTTT
TRBV18	TRBJ2-7	TRBD1	few	CASSSAMGQVPYEQYF	TGTGCCAGCTCATCCGCAATGGGACAGGTACCCTACGAGCAGTACTTC
TRBV28	TRBJ2-5	TRBD2	.	CASSSTSGRARQETQYF	TGTGCCAGCAGTTCGACTAGCGGGAGGGCCCGCCAAGAGACCCAGTACTTC
TRBV20-1	TRBJ2-1	TRBD2	.	CSASSGRGYNEQFF	TGCAGTGCTAGTAGCGGGAGGGGGTACAATGAGCAGTTCTTC
TRBV5-1	TRBJ2-7	.	.	CASSLEPWADSSYEQYF	TGCGCCAGCAGCTTGGAACCTTGGGCAGATAGCTCCTACGAGCAGTACTTC
TRBV14	TRBJ1-3	.	.	CASSQDRQGHKFGNTIYF	TGTGCCAGCAGCCAAGATCGTCAGGGACACAAATTTGGAAACACCATATATTTT
TRBV24-1	TRBJ2-1	.	.	CATSDPGLNSYNEQFF	TGTGCCACCAGTGACCCGGGATTAAACTCCTACAATGAGCAGTTCTTC
TRBV19	TRBJ2-7	TRBD2	.	CASTKTSGSYEQYF	TGTGCCAGTACGAAGACTAGCGGATCCTACGAGCAGTACTTC
TRBV28	TRBJ2-7	.	few	CASSLPGVYEQYF	TGTGCCAGCAGTTTGCCAGGGGTCTACGAGCAGTACTTC
TRBV11-2	TRBJ2-1	TRBD2	few	CASSLKREGPHEQFF	TGTGCCAGCAGTTTAAAGCGGGAGGGCCCCCATGAGCAGTTCTTC
TRBV28	TRBJ2-4	TRBD2	.	CASSQSGGAKNIQYF	TGTGCCAGCAGCCAGTCGGGGGGAGCCAAAAACATTCAGTACTTC
TRBV4-3	TRBJ2-7	TRBD1	.	CASSPSGTGDYEQYF	TGCGCCAGCAGCCCGAGTGGGACAGGGGACTACGAGCAGTACTTC
TRBV19	TRBJ1-2	.	.	CASSAISTGSYGYTF	TGTGCCAGTAGTGCTATTTCTACAGGGAGCTATGGCTACACCTTC
TRBV2	TRBJ1-4	.	.	CASRPYDGRNEKLFF	TGTGCCAGCAGACCCTATGATGGCAGGAATGAAAAACTGTTTTTT
TRBV25-1	TRBJ1-6	.	few	CASSPGGGNSPLHF	TGTGCCAGCAGCCCGGGAGGCGGGAATTCACCCCTCCACTTT
TRBV3-1/TRBV3-2	TRBJ2-2	TRBD1	.	CASSHRTGEGSGGELFF	TGTGCCAGCAGCCACCGGACAGGGGAAGGCTCCGGCGGGGAGCTGTTTTTT
TRBV10-3	TRBJ2-3	TRBD2	.	CAISESEAGGADTQYF	TGTGCCATCAGTGAGTCGGAAGCGGGAGGGGCAGATACGCAGTATTTT
TRBV6-1	TRBJ1-5	.	.	CASSETGEGNQPQHF	TGTGCCAGCAGTGAAACCGGGGAAGGCAATCAGCCCCAGCATTTT
TRBV19	TRBJ1-5	.	.	CASSIISGGNQPQHF	TGTGCCAGTAGTATCATTTCAGGGGGCAATCAGCCCCAGCATTTT
TRBV28	TRBJ2-5	TRBD1	.	CASSLGDRRETQYF	TGTGCCAGCAGTTTAGGGGACAGGAGGGAGACCCAGTACTTC
TRBV4-3	TRBJ1-2	TRBD1	.	CASSQELWQGARGYTF	TGCGCCAGCAGCCAAGAATTGTGGCAGGGGGCGCGGGGCTACACCTTC
TRBV20-1	TRBJ2-7	.	.	CSASTGVSYEQYF	TGCAGTGCTAGTACGGGGGTATCCTACGAGCAGTACTTC
TRBV6-5	TRBJ2-7	.	once	CASSFGDSYEQYF	TGTGCCAGCAGTTTCGGGGACTCCTACGAGCAGTACTTC
TRBV30	TRBJ1-5	.	.	CAWSRGSYSNQPQHF	TGTGCCTGGAGCAGAGGTAGCTATAGCAATCAGCCCCAGCATTTT
TRBV7-9	TRBJ2-5	.	.	CASSFGLRETQYF	TGTGCCAGCAGCTTCGGACTCCGGGAGACCCAGTACTTC
TRBV12-3/TRBV12-4	TRBJ1-1	TRBD1	.	CASSRPGQGEAFF	TGTGCCAGCAGCCGGCCGGGACAGGGGGAAGCTTTCTTT
TRBV18	TRBJ1-3	TRBD1	few	CASSPLTGDTIYF	TGTGCCAGCTCACCACTTACAGGGGACACCATATATTTT
TRBV7-2	TRBJ1-1	.	once	CASSWRWNTEAFF	TGTGCCAGCAGCTGGAGGTGGAACACTGAAGCTTTCTTT
TRBV19	TRBJ1-2	TRBD1	few	CASKRTGEDGYTF	TGTGCCAGTAAGAGGACAGGGGAGGATGGCTACACCTTC
TRBV19	TRBJ2-1	TRBD2	.	CASGGLAGGLDNEQFF	TGTGCCAGTGGGGGACTAGCGGGAGGGTTAGACAATGAGCAGTTCTTC
TRBV19	TRBJ2-1	TRBD2	.	CASSRGLNEQFF	TGTGCCAGTAGCCGGGGACTAAATGAGCAGTTCTTC
TRBV6-5	TRBJ2-7	.	.	CASSYGKPYEQYF	TGTGCCAGCAGTTACGGCAAACCCTACGAGCAGTACTTC
TRBV11-2	TRBJ2-5	.	.	CASSLAGVETQYF	TGTGCCAGCAGCTTAGCGGGTGTGGAGACCCAGTACTTC
TRBV5-6	TRBJ2-1	.	.	CASSLSGYNEQFF	TGTGCCAGCAGCTTAAGCGGGTACAATGAGCAGTTCTTC